This T cell receptor (beta chain) originates from a study of breast tumors, draining lymph nodes, adjacent tissues. Overall study findings and caveats: Data only fit, rather than demonstrated, lymph node origin of most tumor T cells. Tumor and nontumor repertoires were significantly more similar in luminal-like than in basal-like breast cancer. Tumor TCR diversity was below lymph nodes but above nontumor tissue.

One entry per CDR3 protein results from TCRdb running MiXCR on the multiplex PCR reads. Of over 35,000 distinct CDR3 sequences in the sample, about 36% were seen once. This CDR3 is 20 amino acids long. Germline-derived CDR1 and CDR2 are SEHNR and FQNEAQ (reference sequence). V was pared by 5 bases and J by 0 bases, with 25 bases between. This clonotype appeared many times. Its specificity is unknown. This chain uses TRBV7-9 with TRBJ2-2; tentatively, D is TRBD2 (5 bases). The specimen was breast tumor tissue. The source is a female donor with breast cancer. Some clones in this sample may be carry-over from other donors' samples. CDR3 DNA: TGTGCCAGCAGCCGGGATTTCTGGTCCACTGCCTTGTCGAACACCGGGGAGCTGTTTTTT. It yields the protein CASSRDFWSTALSNTGELFF. Variable domain in full (rest from reference TRBV7-9 and TRBJ2-2): DTGVSQNPRHKITKRGQNVTFRCDPISEHNRLYWYRQTLGQGPEFLTYFQNEAQLEKSRLLSDRFSAERPKGSFSTLEIQRTEQGDSAMYLCASSRDFWSTALSNTGELFFGEGSRLTVL.